A single sample gave rise to the 12 T cell receptor beta chains below, sequenced in a study of blood T cell repertoires in COVID-19 (TCRdb year 2020). The library was built by means of the immunoSEQ multiplex PCR assay. This is the immuneACCESS table as TCRdb keeps it, with only in-frame sequences that have V and J called. A part of the clones is gone; compared with another copy, unresolved V genes explain less than half, and the rest is unexplained. The sample table holds over 70,000 clones, of which around 89% were seen once. The biggest ten clones account for roughly 4.5% of the sample. Input material: peripheral blood. Receptors originate from a woman aged 80 or over with active or convalescent COVID-19.

The chain joins TRBV12-3 or TRBV12-4 to TRBJ1-1; D not certain. Deletions cut 5 bases from V and 0 bases from J, with 7 bases between. CDR3 length: 13 amino acids. CDR3 sequence: CASSPQVNTEAFF. The DNA for the CDR3 is TGTGCCAGCAGTCCACAAGTGAACACTGAAGCTTTCTTT.

The rearrangement joins TRBV5-4 to TRBJ1-4; tentative D call: TRBD1 (5 bases). The length of the CDR3 is 13 residues. The germline CDR1 and CDR2 sequences are SGHNT and YYREEE (reference sequence). V shed 2 bases and J shed 8 bases, with 10 bases lying between them. The CDR3 DNA follows: TGTGCCAGCAGCTTAGACAGAACAGAAAAACTGTTTTTT. This sequence encodes CASSLDRTEKLFF.

The chain recombines TRBV10-3 with TRBJ2-2, with a possible D match to TRBD2 (5 bases). The V end was cut by 6 bases, the J end by 6 bases, with 14 bases between. Germline values: CDR1 ENHRY, CDR2 SYGVKD. CDR3 length: 14 amino acids. CDR3 DNA sequence: TGTGCCATCAGGCGGTCGGGGTCGGCCGGGGAGCTGTTTTTT. Protein sequence: CAIRRSGSAGELFF.

The V call is TRBV21-1, the J call TRBJ1-5; the table's TRBD1 call for D was not verified on the DNA. TRBV21-1 is given as a pseudogene. The CDR3 is made up of 17 amino acids. The CDR3 bases are TGTGCCAGCAGCAAATCCAGGGCCGCGCAACGGGCAAAGCCCCAGCATTTT. Translated: CASSKSRAAQRAKPQHF.

The genes are TRBV13 and TRBJ1-2; 12 bases agree with TRBD1. With V trimmed by 5 bases and J by 4 bases, 5 bases remained unmatched. The CDR3 has 15 residues. The germline V gene has CDR1 PRHDT and CDR2 FYEKMQ (reference sequence). The CDR3 region is CASSLRGQGAYGYTF. CDR3 coding DNA: TGTGCCAGCAGCCTTCGGGGACAGGGGGCCTATGGCTACACCTTC. The whole variable domain, filled in from reference TRBV13 and TRBJ1-2, reads AAGVIQSPRHLIKEKRETATLKCYPIPRHDTVYWYQQGPGQDPQFLISFYEKMQSDKGSIPDRFSAQQFSDYHSELNMSSLELGDSALYFCASSLRGQGAYGYTFGSGTRLTVV.

The DNA of the CDR3 is TGCAGCGTTGCGGGACAGGGTTTGGATGAGCAGTTCTTC. The encoded protein is CSVAGQGLDEQFF. The chain uses TRBV29-1 and TRBJ2-1; the match to TRBD1 covers 9 bases. CDR1 and CDR2 (germline): SQVTM, ANQGSEA. V dropped 4 bases and J dropped 8; count of bases not matched to a gene: 6. The CDR3 sequence is 13 residues long.

This clone was found a few times. The J gene is TRBJ1-2, the V gene TRBV19, with 11 bases fitting TRBD1. CDR1 is LNHDA and CDR2 is SQIVND in the germline V gene (reference sequence). V trimming: 5 bases; J trimming: 6 bases; junction bases outside the gene matches: 14. The CDR3 has 17 amino acids. The CDR3 DNA reads TGTGCCAGTAGTCCGAGGACAGGGGGCGAGAGGCGGGATGGCTACACCTTC. Amino acid sequence: CASSPRTGGERRDGYTF.

This clone appeared a few times. The chain is built from TRBV7-2 and TRBJ1-2; 8 bases are shared with TRBD1. Looked up from germline, CDR1 is SGHTA and CDR2 is FQGNSA. This CDR3 comprises 16 residues. The junction had 7 bases not matched to a gene; V was cut back by 0 bases and J by 4 bases. CDR3 bases: TGTGCCAGCAGCTTAGCAAGCAGGGGGCGCGGCTATGGCTACACCTTC. Amino acids: CASSLASRGRGYGYTF. Full variable domain (outside the CDR3, taken from reference TRBV7-2 and TRBJ1-2): GAGVSQSPSNKVTEKGKDVELRCDPISGHTALYWYRQSLGQGLEFLIYFQGNSAPDKSGLPSDRFSAERTGGSVSTLTIQRTQQEDSAVYLCASSLASRGRGYGYTFGSGTRLTVV.

The V and J genes are TRBV12-3 or TRBV12-4 and TRBJ2-7; a possible D gene is TRBD1 (6 bases). The V and J ends lost 6 bases and 3 bases respectively, with 12 bases between them. This CDR3 is built from 13 residues. The CDR3 DNA is TGTGCCAGCAGCCGATCACAGGGCTACGAGCAGTACTTC. This codes for CASSRSQGYEQYF.

This chain joins TRBV28 and TRBJ2-2; no clear D. The CDR3 has 16 amino acids. Trimming cost V 2 bases and J 6 bases, with 16 bases left between them. Looked up from germline, CDR1 is MDHEN and CDR2 is SYDVKM. Here the CDR3 DNA reads TGTGCCAGCAGTTTAGGGTACAGAACTGACGCCGGGGAGCTGTTTTTT. It yields the protein CASSLGYRTDAGELFF.

The chain employs TRBV5-8 and TRBJ2-7; D gene uncertain. V was clipped by 1 base and J by 6 bases, with 14 bases between them. The CDR3 has 14 amino acids. Germline V gene sequence: CDR1 SGHTS, CDR2 YDEGEE. The CDR3 DNA is TGTGCCAGCAGCTTGTTCCCCTCCGTTCCCGAGCAGTACTTC. Protein sequence: CASSLFPSVPEQYF. Full variable domain (rest looked up from reference TRBV5-8 and TRBJ2-7): EAGVTQSPTHLIKTRGQQATLRCSPISGHTSVYWYQQALGLGLQFLLWYDEGEERNRGNFPPRFSGRQFPNYSSELNVNALELEDSALYLCASSLFPSVPEQYFGPGTRLTVT.

The rearrangement joins TRBV2 to TRBJ1-5; the D is unclear. V was clipped by 4 bases and J by 3 bases, with 13 bases between them. Per the germline V gene, CDR1 is SNHLY and CDR2 is FYNNEI. The CDR3 runs to 15 residues. CDR3 protein: CASSVGNAPNQPQHF. The CDR3 coding sequence is TGTGCCAGCAGTGTCGGGAACGCACCCAATCAGCCCCAGCATTTT.